The 18 T cell receptor beta chains given below trace back to one sample, sequenced in a study of T-cell memory formation after mild COVID-19 (dated by TCRdb to the early 2020s). Preparation of the library involved 5' RACE. Sequenced using an Illumina NovaSeq 6000. TCRdb applied fastp at Q25 and MiXCR to the public reads, then kept only in-frame beta chains. Identical CDR3 proteins give one entry, which carries the most common genes and DNA. The sample includes approximately 30,000 distinct CDR3 sequences, with under 8% observed a single time. The ten largest clones take up under 30% of the sample. The sample was PBMCs or a T cell subset sorted from them (not recorded which). These receptors came from a man aged 18 to 30 who had mild COVID-19 (a few samples of this study predate the infection). The sample titles of this study are shuffled in the database, so cell type and time point are left out; the donor was told from shared clones.

This clonotype was observed many times. This chain uses TRBV20-1 with TRBJ2-7; D gene unclear. The V end was cut by 1 base, the J end by 0 bases, with 13 bases between. This CDR3 has 15 amino acids. Germline CDR1 reads DFQATT; CDR2 reads SNEGSKA (reference sequence). The CDR3, as DNA: TGCAGTGCTAGAGCCTGTCTTCCCAGCTCCTACGAGCAGTACGTC. This sequence encodes CSARACLPSSYEQYV.

This clonotype has a count of ten or more. The chain carries TRBV10-3 and TRBJ2-3; D call uncertain. The V end lost 4 bases, the J end lost 0 bases, and 11 bases lay between the germline ends. The CDR3 has 15 residues. CDR1 is ENHRY and CDR2 is SYGVKD in the germline V gene. CDR3 amino acids: CAISVRITSTDTQYF. Here the CDR3 DNA reads TGTGCCATCAGTGTAAGGATTACTAGCACAGATACGCAGTATTTT.

This clonotype was seen at least ten times. The V call is TRBV7-2, the J call TRBJ2-2; D unresolved. This CDR3 spans 15 amino acids. The V gene's germline CDR1 is SGHTA and CDR2 FQGNSA. V was shortened by 4 bases and J by 6 bases, with 15 bases between the two germline ends. The chain's CDR3 is CASSSLPGTAGELFF. CDR3 in DNA: TGTGCCAGCAGCTCTCTCCCAGGAACCGCCGGGGAGCTGTTTTTT.

This clonotype was picked up many times. The chain couples TRBV20-1 to TRBJ2-1; no definite D call. V was pared by 3 bases and J by 5 bases, with 14 bases between. Looked up from germline, CDR1 is DFQATT and CDR2 is SNEGSKA (reference sequence). The CDR3 has 14 residues. As DNA, the CDR3 is TGCAGTGCTAGGATTGGGCCTCACGACAATGAGCAGTTCTTC. Translation gives CSARIGPHDNEQFF.

This clonotype has at least ten counts. The rearrangement links TRBV20-1 to TRBJ2-1; 11 positions agree with TRBD2. Germline loops: CDR1 DFQATT, CDR2 SNEGSKA (reference sequence). The CDR3 extends over 15 amino acids. Losses at the gene ends were 3 bases for V and 7 bases for J; bases not matched to a gene: 8. The CDR3, as DNA: TGCAGTGCTAGCCGGGTAGCGGGGGGGCCAAATGAGCAGTTCTTC. Its translation is CSASRVAGGPNEQFF.

This clonotype came up many times. The chain has TRBV6-5 and TRBJ1-5; 9 bases fit TRBD1. The germline V gene has CDR1 MNHEY and CDR2 SVGAGI. The length of the CDR3 is 16 residues. V trimming: 6 bases; J trimming: 1 base; junction bases outside the gene matches: 7. The CDR3 is CASSLTQGASNQPQHF. The CDR3 coding sequence is TGTGCCAGCAGCCTTACACAGGGGGCGAGCAATCAGCCCCAGCATTTT.

The rearrangement links TRBV6-6 to TRBJ2-5; no reliable D call. CDR3 length: 13 residues. CDR1 is MNHNY and CDR2 is SVGAGI in the germline V gene (reference sequence). Trimming removed 2 bases at V and 1 base at J, with 5 bases between. The CDR3 region is CASSYPFQETQYF. The CDR3 bases are TGTGCCAGCAGTTACCCCTTCCAAGAGACCCAGTACTTC.

There are many counts of this clonotype. This chain uses TRBV10-3 with TRBJ2-2, with 9 bases aligning to TRBD1. V dropped 5 bases and J dropped 2; count of bases not matched to a gene: 3. The germline CDR1 and CDR2 sequences are ENHRY and SYGVKD. The CDR3 is 15 residues long. The DNA for the CDR3 is TGTGCCATCAGTAACAGGGGGCCTAACACCGGGGAGCTGTTTTTT. Protein: CAISNRGPNTGELFF.

This clonotype has at least ten counts. This chain connects TRBV11-3 to TRBJ2-5; no definite D call. The V and J ends lost 2 bases and 3 bases respectively, with 7 bases between them. The CDR3 is 13 residues long. Looked up from germline, CDR1 is SGHNT and CDR2 is YENEEA. The CDR3 region has the DNA TGTGCCAGCAGCTTATCTGGGGAAGAGACCCAGTACTTC. Its translation: CASSLSGEETQYF.

The chain has TRBV6-5 and TRBJ1-2; 9 bases fit TRBD1. CDR3 length: 15 amino acids. Germline loops: CDR1 MNHEY, CDR2 SVGAGI. V shed 0 bases, J shed 8 bases, and the junction held 7 bases outside the gene matches. The CDR3 here is CASSYSRTGVKGYTF. CDR3 coding DNA: TGTGCCAGCAGTTACTCCCGGACAGGGGTTAAAGGCTACACCTTC.

This clonotype showed up many times. The chain is built from TRBV7-2 and TRBJ1-1, with a weak D call TRBD1 (6 bases). With 3 bases removed from V and 7 bases from J, the gap between germline ends came to 12 bases. Germline lookup yields CDR1 SGHTA and CDR2 FQGNSA. The CDR3 is made up of 13 amino acids. CDR3 amino acids: CASSLRGQLEAFF. The CDR3 DNA sequence: TGTGCCAGCAGCTTGAGAGGACAGCTTGAAGCTTTCTTT.

The genes are TRBV3-1 and TRBJ1-1; D possibly corresponds to TRBD1 (5 bases). The V gene lost 1 base and the J gene lost 5 bases, with 11 bases spanning the gap. Germline assignment: CDR1 LGHDT and CDR2 YNNKEL (reference sequence). The CDR3 covers 14 residues. CDR3 bases: TGTGCCAGCAGCCAAGCGGGGCTAGGTACTGAAGCTTTCTTT. Protein sequence: CASSQAGLGTEAFF.

The chain uses TRBV2 and TRBJ2-5, with D possibly TRBD1 on 6 matching bases. V lost 6 bases to trimming and J lost 2 bases, with 13 bases between them. The V gene's germline CDR1 is SNHLY and CDR2 FYNNEI. This CDR3 has 14 residues. CDR3 bases: TGTGCCAGCAGCCGAACGGACAGACAAGAGACCCAGTACTTC. Translating gives CASSRTDRQETQYF.

The sample holds many counts of this clonotype. V and J are TRBV5-8 and TRBJ2-5; D tentatively fits TRBD1 or TRBD2 (5 bases each). Trimming took off 4 bases at V and 4 bases at J, with 20 bases between the two ends. The CDR3 consists of 16 residues. The germline V gene encodes CDR1 SGHTS and CDR2 YDEGEE. The DNA of the CDR3 is TGTGCCAGCAGCCGCAAAGGGACGAGACGAGGAGAGACCCAGTACTTC. It codes for CASSRKGTRRGETQYF.

This clonotype has at least ten counts. This chain joins TRBV7-2 and TRBJ2-1; maybe TRBD2 (6 bases). With 4 bases removed from V and 4 bases from J, the gap between germline ends came to 17 bases. Germline CDR1 is SGHTA and CDR2 is FQGNSA. This CDR3 region has 16 residues. The CDR3 DNA reads TGTGCCAGCAGCTCGAATATGTGGGGAGGATACAATGAGCAGTTCTTC. This sequence encodes CASSSNMWGGYNEQFF.

This clonotype was found a few times. This chain uses TRBV6-2 or TRBV6-3 with TRBJ2-7; unclear D gene. V shed 2 bases and J shed 3 bases, with 5 bases lying between them. The CDR3 is 12 residues long. Germline V gene sequence: CDR1 MNHEY, CDR2 SVGEGT. This CDR3 is CASSYPHYEQYF. The CDR3 bases are TGTGCCAGCAGTTACCCGCACTACGAGCAGTACTTC.

This clonotype was seen repeatedly, ten times or more. V gene TRBV5-6 combines with J gene TRBJ2-3; 7 bases agree with TRBD2. In germline, CDR1 is SGHDT, CDR2 YYEEEE. The V gene end was trimmed by 1 base and the J gene end by 3 bases; junction bases not matched to a gene: 8. CDR3 length equals 16 residues. The CDR3 bases are TGTGCCAGCAGCTTGTTCGGGCGCGGGGGTACAGATACGCAGTATTTT. Translating it yields CASSLFGRGGTDTQYF.

In this sample, this clonotype turned up a few times. The rearrangement joins TRBV10-3 to TRBJ1-1, with unresolved D. The CDR3 loop spans 14 amino acids. Germline V gene data show CDR1 as ENHRY and CDR2 as SYGVKD. Trimming removed 11 bases from V and 7 bases from J, with 23 bases in between. CDR3 bases: TGTGCCGGCCGGGAGCGTCACGATCGAGTTGAAGCTTTCTTT. Its translation: CAGRERHDRVEAFF.